Presented here are 18 T cell receptor beta chains from one specimen sequenced in a study of blood T cell repertoires in COVID-19. Using immunoSEQ multiplex PCR, the repertoire was profiled, and TCRdb retains in-frame clones only, with some absent. Of 20,000 to 30,000 clones in the sample, 90% to 95% were seen once. Sequenced: peripheral blood. The receptors shown here come from a human donor in a cohort sampled during active COVID-19.

The rearrangement joins TRBV19 to TRBJ1-1, with D possibly matching TRBD1 (6 bases). Germline V gene sequence: CDR1 LNHDA, CDR2 SQIVND (reference sequence). The CDR3 length is 14 residues. With 6 bases removed from V and 0 bases from J, the gap between germline ends came to 11 bases. The CDR3 region is CASRSQGLNTEAFF. DNA of the CDR3: TGTGCCAGTAGGTCACAGGGCTTGAACACTGAAGCTTTCTTT.

This chain joins TRBV11-3 and TRBJ2-3; 8 positions agree with TRBD1. The germline V gene has CDR1 SGHNT and CDR2 YENEEA. The V and J ends lost 0 bases and 3 bases, in that order; junction bases with no gene match: 5. CDR3 length: 16 residues. The CDR3 DNA sequence: TGTGCCAGCAGCTTAGATTCAGGGGGCAGGACAGATACGCAGTATTTT. As protein: CASSLDSGGRTDTQYF.

The chain uses TRBV12-3 or TRBV12-4 and TRBJ2-1; perhaps TRBD1 as D (6 bases). CDR3 length equals 13 residues. Trimming pared 5 bases from V and 4 bases from J, leaving 9 bases between. CDR3 nucleotides: TGTGCCAGCAGTCCTGGACAGTACAATGAGCAGTTCTTC. Translated: CASSPGQYNEQFF.

The V gene is TRBV5-5, the J gene TRBJ2-7; TRBD2 matches at 9 bases. The CDR3 spans 15 residues. The trim removed 4 bases at V and 0 bases at J, leaving 5 bases unmatched. Germline values: CDR1 SGHKS, CDR2 YYEKEE (reference sequence). CDR3 region: CASSGLAGDSYEQYF. DNA of the CDR3: TGTGCCAGCAGCGGCTTAGCGGGGGACTCCTACGAGCAGTACTTC.

This clone was counted a single time. For the CDR3, the DNA is TGTGCCTGGATGGAACTAGCGGGAGTAACAGATACGCAGTATTTT. This translates into CAWMELAGVTDTQYF. The chain joins TRBV30 to TRBJ2-3; 11 bases fit TRBD2. J gave up 3 bases and V 4 bases, and 6 bases lay outside the gene matches. CDR1 GTSNPN and CDR2 SVGIG come from the germline V gene (reference sequence). The CDR3 contains 15 residues. Looking up the rest from reference TRBV30 and TRBJ2-3 gives the full variable domain: SQTIHQWPATLVQPVGSPLSLECTVEGTSNPNLYWYRQAAGRGLQLLFYSVGIGQISSEVPQNLSASRPQDRQFILSSKKLLLSDSGFYLCAWMELAGVTDTQYFGPGTRLTVL.

The rearrangement uses TRBV28 and TRBJ1-1, with D tentatively TRBD1 (6 bases). The CDR3 has 15 residues. CDR1 is MDHEN and CDR2 is SYDVKM in the germline V gene. V lost 4 bases, J lost 1 base, and 13 bases lay in between. CDR3 sequence (DNA): TGTGCCAGCAGTTCCGCAGGGACAAAGAACACTGAAGCTTTCTTT. It codes for CASSSAGTKNTEAFF.

The chain uses TRBV2 and TRBJ1-2; 7 bases fit TRBD1. The CDR3 length is 14 residues. With V trimmed by 6 bases and J by 3 bases, 7 bases remained unmatched. Germline V gives CDR1 SNHLY, CDR2 FYNNEI. The CDR3 sequence: CASRQTGTDYGYTF. Here the CDR3 DNA reads TGTGCCAGCAGACAGACCGGGACAGACTATGGCTACACCTTC. Full variable domain (remainder filled in from reference TRBV2 and TRBJ1-2): EPEVTQTPSHQVTQMGQEVILRCVPISNHLYFYWYRQILGQKVEFLVSFYNNEISEKSEIFDDQFSVERPDGSNFTLKIRSTKLEDSAMYFCASRQTGTDYGYTFGSGTRLTVV.

The rearrangement links TRBV7-2 to TRBJ1-1; the D gene is possibly TRBD1 (6 bases). Trimming pared 5 bases from V and 1 base from J, leaving 14 bases between. Per the germline V gene, CDR1 is SGHTA and CDR2 is FQGNSA. The CDR3 is 15 amino acids. CDR3 loop: CASSIPTGRNTEAFF. Written as DNA, the CDR3 is TGTGCCAGCAGCATCCCCACAGGGAGGAACACTGAAGCTTTCTTT.

This clone was recorded once. The V and J genes are TRBV9 and TRBJ2-5; TRBD2 matches at 8 bases. CDR3 length: 15 residues. Germline CDR1 reads SGDLS; CDR2 reads YYNGEE. V lost 0 bases, J lost 3 bases, and 4 bases stayed unmatched. The CDR3 nucleotides are TGTGCCAGCAGCGTAGGACTAGCGCCCGAAGAGACCCAGTACTTC. It translates to CASSVGLAPEETQYF.

The chain uses TRBV7-2 and TRBJ1-6; D might be TRBD1 (5 bases). The CDR3 consists of 14 residues. Looked up from germline, CDR1 is SGHTA and CDR2 is FQGNSA. V gave up 4 bases and J gave up 4 bases, with 8 bases separating them. CDR3: CASSSTDYNSPLHF. The CDR3 DNA reads as TGTGCCAGCAGCTCGACAGATTATAATTCACCCCTCCACTTT. Using reference TRBV7-2 and TRBJ1-6 for the parts outside the CDR3, the full variable domain is GAGVSQSPSNKVTEKGKDVELRCDPISGHTALYWYRQSLGQGLEFLIYFQGNSAPDKSGLPSDRFSAERTGGSVSTLTIQRTQQEDSAVYLCASSSTDYNSPLHFGNGTRLTVT.

This clone was picked up a small number of times. J is TRBJ1-5 and V is TRBV6-6, with 10 bases identical to TRBD1. In germline, CDR1 is MNHNY, CDR2 SVGAGI (reference sequence). CDR3 length: 15 amino acids. The J segment lost 3 bases and the V segment lost 6 bases, leaving 5 bases of the junction unmatched. The CDR3 bases are TGTGCCAGCAGGCCGGGGACAGGGGCCAATCAGCCCCAGCATTTT. It specifies CASRPGTGANQPQHF.

The table lists this clone with a few counts. The rearrangement uses TRBV14 and TRBJ2-7, with D possibly being TRBD1 (5 bases). The germline V gene encodes CDR1 SGHDN and CDR2 FVKESK. Between the trimmed V and J ends, which lost 2 bases and 2 bases, there was a span of 10 bases. The CDR3 spans 14 residues. The CDR3 nucleotides are TGTGCCAGCAGCCAAAACAGGATCACCTACGAGCAGTACTTC. This codes for CASSQNRITYEQYF.

The V gene is TRBV2, the J gene TRBJ2-3; D is unresolved. Trimming cost V 6 bases and J 0 bases, with 10 bases left between them. The CDR3 has 14 residues. Germline assignment: CDR1 SNHLY and CDR2 FYNNEI. DNA for the CDR3: TGTGCCAGCAGGGGCGTCCTTAGCACAGATACGCAGTATTTT. This encodes CASRGVLSTDTQYF.

The chain recombines TRBV19 with TRBJ1-2; 9 nucleotides agree with TRBD1. CDR3 length: 14 amino acids. The V segment lost 4 bases and the J segment 3 bases; nucleotides outside the gene matches: 3. The V gene's germline CDR1 is LNHDA and CDR2 SQIVND (reference sequence). CDR3: CASSRRDRDYGYTF. DNA of the CDR3: TGTGCCAGTAGTAGGCGGGACAGGGACTATGGCTACACCTTC.

This clone was observed a few times. The chain uses TRBV25-1 and TRBJ1-6; D gene ambiguous. Germline-derived CDR1 and CDR2 are MGHDK and SYGVNS. The CDR3 runs 16 residues. Deletions cut 3 bases from V and 11 bases from J, with 20 bases between. The chain's CDR3 is CASSDRPGGPPTPLHF. CDR3 DNA: TGTGCCAGCAGTGACCGCCCGGGAGGGCCACCGACACCCCTCCACTTT.

The gene calls are TRBV29-1 and TRBJ2-3, with TRBD2 identical over 10 bases. Germline V lookup: CDR1 SQVTM, CDR2 ANQGSEA. The trim removed 7 bases at V and 3 bases at J, leaving 7 bases unmatched. CDR3 size: 14 residues. The CDR3 bases are TGCAGCGCGGAGGAGACTAGCGGGACAGATACGCAGTATTTT. It codes for CSAEETSGTDTQYF.

The DNA of the CDR3 is TGTGCCAGCAGCCCGGGGACTAGCGGGTACAACGCCCCCGGGGAGCTGTTTTTT. It encodes CASSPGTSGYNAPGELFF. This chain connects TRBV7-3 to TRBJ2-2; the match to TRBD2 covers 12 bases. V lost 5 bases and J lost 6; bases outside the gene matches: 13. The V gene's germline CDR1 is SGHTA and CDR2 FQGTGA. This CDR3 is 18 amino acids long.

This rearrangement joins TRBV5-1 to TRBJ2-2; D is unresolved. Germline V gene lookup returns CDR1 SGHRS and CDR2 YFSETQ. The CDR3 runs to 14 residues. V was clipped by 1 base and J by 2 bases, with 6 bases between them. The DNA of the CDR3 is TGCGCCAGCAGCTTGATCGTTAACACCGGGGAGCTGTTTTTT. Translating it yields CASSLIVNTGELFF.